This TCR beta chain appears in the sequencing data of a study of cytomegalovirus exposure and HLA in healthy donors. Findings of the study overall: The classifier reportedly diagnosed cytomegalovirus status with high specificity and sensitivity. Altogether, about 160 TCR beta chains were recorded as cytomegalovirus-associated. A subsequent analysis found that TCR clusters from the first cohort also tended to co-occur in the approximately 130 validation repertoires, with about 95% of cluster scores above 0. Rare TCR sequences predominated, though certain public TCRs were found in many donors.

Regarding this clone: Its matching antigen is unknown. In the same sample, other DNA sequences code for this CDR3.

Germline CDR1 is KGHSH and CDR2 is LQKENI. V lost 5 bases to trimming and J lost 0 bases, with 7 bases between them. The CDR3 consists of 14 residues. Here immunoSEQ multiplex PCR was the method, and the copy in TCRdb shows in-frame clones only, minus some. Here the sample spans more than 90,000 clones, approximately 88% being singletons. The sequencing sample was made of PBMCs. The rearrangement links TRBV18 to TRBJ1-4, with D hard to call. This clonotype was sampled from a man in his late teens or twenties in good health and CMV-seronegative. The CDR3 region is CASSRTATNEKLFF. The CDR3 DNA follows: TGTGCCAGCTCAAGAACAGCAACTAATGAAAAACTGTTTTTT. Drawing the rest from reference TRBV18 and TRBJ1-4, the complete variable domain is NAGVMQNPRHLVRRRGQEARLRCSPMKGHSHVYWYRQLPEEGLKFMVYLQKENIIDESGMPKERFSAEFPKEGPSILRIQQVVRGDSAAYFCASSRTATNEKLFFGSGTQLSVL.